The subject of this entry is one T cell receptor (beta chain). The source of the sample is a study of monozygotic twins with inflammatory bowel disease. Whole blood that had not undergone T cell sorting provided the isolated total RNA. Eight reactions per sample, run separately, yielded cDNA. Two nested PCRs, run for roughly 17 and 9 cycles, were applied to TCRalpha and TCRbeta cDNA. TCRdb re-called the 5' RACE reads and shows each CDR3 protein once, DNA omitted. This table holds around 380,000 distinct CDR3 sequences. This CDR3 is 18 amino acids long. The sequencing sample was made of blood. The sequence was obtained from a human donor with ulcerative colitis or Crohn's disease, or a healthy co-twin of an affected twin (not recorded which). The chain uses TRBV6-7 and TRBJ1-5. TRBV6-7 is given ORF status, its function remaining uncertain. This CDR3 is CASSPCQKSLLEDQPQHF.